Each of the 26 T cell receptor beta chains below was sequenced from the same sample in a study of response to subunit inactivated influenza vaccine. TCRdb fed the RT-PCR reads into MiXCR, producing one record per CDR3 protein. The repertoire consists of 500,000 to 600,000 distinct CDR3 sequences, with roughly 15% occurring once and the leading ten covering approximately 10%. The sample was PBMCs from blood, taken 11 to 12 days after vaccination. These receptors all stem from a man aged 45 to 65 who received an inactivated influenza vaccine.

In this sample, this clonotype turned up many times. The V gene is TRBV28, the J gene TRBJ2-5, with 7 bases aligning to TRBD1. The CDR3 totals 14 residues. CDR1 is MDHEN, CDR2 SYDVKM, per germline. Trimming took 4 bases from V and 5 from J; bases not matched to a gene: 7. The CDR3 spells CASSSPGQTETQYF. The CDR3 region has the DNA TGTGCCAGCAGTTCACCGGGACAGACGGAGACCCAGTACTTC.

Comments on this clonotype: At one boundary the junction diverges from the germline segment, which might be a read error. This CDR3 reads CGSSVGQGAWEQYF. The CDR3 DNA sequence: TGTGGCAGCAGCGTAGGACAGGGGGCGTGGGAGCAGTACTTC. V gene TRBV9 combines with J gene TRBJ2-7; TRBD1 aligns across 11 bases. There are 14 residues in the CDR3. The germline CDR1 and CDR2 sequences are SGDLS and YYNGEE.

This clonotype was observed at least ten times. The chain combines TRBV28 with TRBJ2-1; D remains unclear. V lost 2 bases to trimming and J lost 7 bases, with 9 bases between them. This CDR3 region has 13 residues. Germline-derived CDR1 and CDR2 are MDHEN and SYDVKM. In DNA, the CDR3 is TGTGCCAGCAGTTTACTCTCGGAGAATGAGCAGTTCTTC. Protein sequence: CASSLLSENEQFF.

V and J are TRBV5-1 and TRBJ2-7, with a weak D call TRBD1 (6 bases). Per the germline V gene, CDR1 is SGHRS and CDR2 is YFSETQ. Trimming cost V 2 bases and J 4 bases, with 19 bases left between them. This CDR3 is 16 amino acids long. CDR3 residues: CASSFSLDRIGYEQYF. The CDR3 coding sequence is TGCGCCAGCAGCTTTTCCCTCGACAGGATCGGGTACGAGCAGTACTTC.

This clonotype appeared a single time. The chain joins TRBV7-2 to TRBJ2-3; possibly TRBD1 or TRBD2 for D (5 bases each). Per germline, CDR1 SGHTA and CDR2 FQGNSA. V lost 5 bases and J 1 base, leaving 16 bases between the germline ends. This CDR3 contains 16 residues. The chain's CDR3 is CASSGGKGRGTDTQYF. CDR3 sequence (DNA): TGTGCCAGCAGCGGAGGAAAGGGACGTGGCACAGATACGCAGTATTTT. Combining the CDR3 with reference TRBV7-2 and TRBJ2-3 gives the whole variable domain GAGVSQSPSNKVTEKGKDVELRCDPISGHTALYWYRQSLGQGLEFLIYFQGNSAPDKSGLPSDRFSAERTGGSVSTLTIQRTQQEDSAVYLCASSGGKGRGTDTQYFGPGTRLTVL.

V is TRBV9 and J is TRBJ2-3; 7 bases are shared with TRBD2. Per the germline V gene, CDR1 is SGDLS and CDR2 is YYNGEE. The junction had 9 bases not matched to a gene; V was cut back by 3 bases and J by 5 bases. This CDR3 is built from 15 residues. The CDR3 here is CASSERAGTIDTQYF. DNA for the CDR3: TGTGCCAGCAGCGAGAGAGCCGGGACTATAGATACGCAGTATTTT.

This chain links TRBV6-2 or TRBV6-3 with TRBJ1-5; D gene ambiguous. This CDR3 contains 15 residues. CDR1 is MNHEY and CDR2 is SVGEGT in the germline V gene. The V end lost 6 bases, the J end lost 0 bases, and 12 bases lay between the germline ends. In DNA, the CDR3 is TGTGCCAGCAGAGAGACACCCGATAGCAATCAGCCCCAGCATTTT. Amino acids: CASRETPDSNQPQHF.

This clonotype has just a few counts. CDR3 residues: CASSPQSGQPQHF. The DNA of the CDR3 is TGTGCCAGCTCACCCCAGTCTGGTCAGCCCCAGCATTTT. The chain uses TRBV18 and TRBJ1-5; D unclear. V was pared by 3 bases and J by 6 bases, with 9 bases between. The V gene's germline CDR1 is KGHSH and CDR2 LQKENI. The CDR3 loop spans 13 amino acids.

The J gene is TRBJ2-7, the V gene TRBV5-6; D is uncertain. V was pared by 7 bases and J by 0 bases, with 14 bases between. Germline values: CDR1 SGHDT, CDR2 YYEEEE. The CDR3 is made up of 14 amino acids. This chain's CDR3 is CASLKRVDSYEQYF. CDR3 in DNA: TGTGCCAGCCTTAAGCGCGTGGACTCCTACGAGCAGTACTTC.

This clonotype was picked up a small number of times. This chain connects TRBV29-1 to TRBJ1-2; D is unclear. V gave up 3 bases and J gave up 7 bases, with 15 bases separating them. The CDR3 length is 13 residues. Looked up from germline, CDR1 is SQVTM and CDR2 is ANQGSEA. The CDR3 DNA sequence: TGCAGCGTTGAGTTTCAGGAGCCCGGTGGCTACACCTTC. It specifies CSVEFQEPGGYTF. Full variable domain (outside the CDR3, taken from reference TRBV29-1 and TRBJ1-2): SAVISQKPSRDICQRGTSLTIQCQVDSQVTMMFWYRQQPGQSLTLIATANQGSEATYESGFVIDKFPISRPNLTFSTLTVSNMSPEDSSIYLCSVEFQEPGGYTFGSGTRLTVV.

CDR3 in DNA: TGCAGTGCTCCTTCTAGACAGAAGAACACCGGGGAGCTGTTTTTT. This sequence encodes CSAPSRQKNTGELFF. The chain is built from TRBV20-1 and TRBJ2-2; maybe TRBD1 (5 bases). The CDR3 extends over 15 amino acids. Germline V lookup: CDR1 DFQATT, CDR2 SNEGSKA (reference sequence). Between the trimmed V and J ends, which lost 5 bases and 1 base, there was a span of 14 bases.

The count of this clonotype is one. The chain recombines TRBV2 with TRBJ1-1; D is unresolved. The CDR3 consists of 14 residues. Trimming cost V 3 bases and J 3 bases, with 11 bases left between them. Germline CDR1 SNHLY, CDR2 FYNNEI. CDR3 protein: CASSDGIGYTEAFF. The DNA of the CDR3 is TGTGCCAGCAGTGACGGCATTGGGTACACTGAAGCTTTCTTT.

This clonotype was observed at least ten times. V and J are TRBV29-1 and TRBJ2-3; maybe TRBD1 (6 bases). V was clipped by 8 bases and J by 3 bases, with 15 bases between them. Germline V lookup: CDR1 SQVTM, CDR2 ANQGSEA. The length of the CDR3 is 13 residues. CDR3 in DNA: TGCAGCTCTCTTCAGGGGCAGACAGATACGCAGTATTTT. Protein sequence: CSSLQGQTDTQYF.

The chain recombines TRBV5-6 with TRBJ2-1; the match to TRBD2 covers 12 bases. Looked up from germline, CDR1 is SGHDT and CDR2 is YYEEEE. The CDR3 totals 18 residues. V dropped 1 base and J dropped 1; count of bases not matched to a gene: 6. The CDR3 reads CASSLRLAGGTSYNEQFF. The CDR3 bases are TGTGCCAGCAGCTTGCGTCTAGCGGGAGGGACTTCCTACAATGAGCAGTTCTTC.

This clonotype was counted a few times. J is TRBJ2-1 and V is TRBV28; 7 bases line up with TRBD1. From germline, CDR1 is MDHEN and CDR2 SYDVKM. J gave up 7 bases and V 2 bases, and 2 bases lay outside the gene matches. This CDR3 is built from 13 residues. The CDR3 nucleotides are TGTGCCAGCAGTTTAGACAGGGAAAATGAGCAGTTCTTC. This gives the protein CASSLDRENEQFF. The complete variable domain, with remaining parts taken from reference TRBV28 and TRBJ2-1, reads DVKVTQSSRYLVKRTGEKVFLECVQDMDHENMFWYRQDPGLGLRLIYFSYDVKMKEKGDIPEGYSVSREKKERFSLILESASTNQTSMYLCASSLDRENEQFFGPGTRLTVL.

This chain joins TRBV20-1 and TRBJ2-7; TRBD2 is a possible D gene (5 bases). Trimming removed 2 bases from V and 3 bases from J, with 11 bases in between. CDR1 is DFQATT, CDR2 SNEGSKA, per germline (reference sequence). The CDR3 loop spans 13 amino acids. Written as DNA, the CDR3 is TGCAGTGCTAGACCCCGCGGGTTCTACGAGCAGTACTTC. It translates to CSARPRGFYEQYF.

This clonotype was seen repeatedly, ten times or more. The CDR3 region is CASSPSGDTQYF. In DNA, the CDR3 is TGTGCCAGCAGCCCATCGGGGGATACGCAGTATTTT. The chain recombines TRBV7-9 with TRBJ2-3, with a tentative D call TRBD2 (5 bases). The CDR3 runs to 12 residues. The germline CDR1 and CDR2 sequences are SEHNR and FQNEAQ (reference sequence). Trimming shortened V by 5 bases and J by 6 bases, and 9 bases separated the two germline ends.

This clonotype has at least ten counts. The chain employs TRBV7-2 and TRBJ1-3, with D possibly matching TRBD1 (6 bases). CDR1 and CDR2 from the germline V gene are SGHTA and FQGNSA. The length of the CDR3 is 15 residues. With 5 bases removed from V and 2 bases from J, the gap between germline ends came to 13 bases. CDR3 loop: CASSQTGPPGNTIYF. CDR3 in DNA: TGTGCCAGCAGCCAGACAGGACCTCCTGGAAACACCATATATTTT.

The DNA of the CDR3 is TGCGCCAGCAGCCAAGTCCCCGAAGGAGCCGGAGGGGGCTATGGCTACACCTTC. Residues: CASSQVPEGAGGGYGYTF. V is TRBV4-3 and J is TRBJ1-2; D possibly corresponds to TRBD1 (6 bases). The ends were cut back, 1 base at V and 4 bases at J, with 22 bases in the middle. Germline CDR1 is LGHNA and CDR2 is YSLEER. The CDR3 totals 18 residues.

This clonotype was detected a few times. The rearrangement uses TRBV6-2 or TRBV6-3 and TRBJ1-1, with D unresolved. The CDR3 extends over 12 amino acids. Trimming shortened V by 5 bases and J by 8 bases, and 12 bases separated the two germline ends. Per the germline V gene, CDR1 is MNHEY and CDR2 is SVGEGT. DNA for the CDR3: TGTGCCAGCAGTATGCGGGCCATAGAAGCTTTCTTT. Translation: CASSMRAIEAFF.

The CDR3: CSAGWGADSTDTQYF. CDR3 nucleotide sequence: TGCAGTGCGGGCTGGGGGGCTGATAGCACAGATACGCAGTATTTT. This chain links TRBV20-1 with TRBJ2-3, with D perhaps being TRBD1 or TRBD2 (6 bases each). Trimming removed 6 bases from V and 0 bases from J, with 16 bases in between. CDR1 and CDR2 (germline): DFQATT, SNEGSKA (reference sequence). This CDR3 contains 15 residues.

This clonotype was recorded a few times. The chain uses TRBV6-2 or TRBV6-3 and TRBJ2-5; no clear D. V dropped 5 bases and J dropped 8 bases, with 15 bases sitting between them. This CDR3 has 13 residues. Germline V gene sequence: CDR1 MNHEY, CDR2 SVGEGT. The CDR3 spells CASSKEPFRTQYF. The CDR3 DNA reads as TGTGCCAGCAGTAAGGAACCTTTCCGAACCCAGTACTTC.

The V and J genes are TRBV7-8 and TRBJ2-3; the D is unclear. The CDR3 is made up of 14 amino acids. Trimming took 2 bases from V and 4 from J, leaving 10 bases between them. The V gene's germline CDR1 is SGHVS and CDR2 FQNEAQ. CDR3 DNA: TGTGCCAGCAGCTTAAGCCGGATTTCAGATACGCAGTATTTT. It is translated as CASSLSRISDTQYF.

This clonotype was recorded many times. The V and J genes are TRBV5-5 and TRBJ2-1; D possibly corresponds to TRBD2 (6 bases). The germline CDR1 and CDR2 sequences are SGHKS and YYEKEE (reference sequence). The length of the CDR3 is 15 residues. The V and J ends lost 2 bases and 3 bases respectively, with 12 bases between them. The DNA for the CDR3 is TGTGCCAGCAGCTTCGGAGGACTACTCTACAATGAGCAGTTCTTC. This codes for CASSFGGLLYNEQFF. Together with reference TRBV5-5 and TRBJ2-1, the CDR3 gives the full variable domain: DAGVTQSPTHLIKTRGQQVTLRCSPISGHKSVSWYQQVLGQGPQFIFQYYEKEERGRGNFPDRFSARQFPNYSSELNVNALLLGDSALYLCASSFGGLLYNEQFFGPGTRLTVL.

The chain is built from TRBV4-3 and TRBJ2-1, with a weak D call TRBD2 (5 bases). The germline gives CDR1 LGHNA, CDR2 YSLEER. The germline V and J ends were trimmed by 1 base and 0 bases, with 10 bases remaining between them. The CDR3 runs to 16 residues. CDR3 residues: CASSQAKGSSYNEQFF. DNA of the CDR3: TGCGCCAGCAGCCAAGCGAAAGGGAGCTCCTACAATGAGCAGTTCTTC.

The V gene is TRBV28, the J gene TRBJ1-4; D is perhaps TRBD1 (5 bases). CDR1 is MDHEN and CDR2 is SYDVKM in the germline V gene. V lost 2 bases, J lost 7 bases, and 20 bases lay in between. This CDR3 region has 17 residues. CDR3 in amino acids: CASSLVGTTLSGEKLFF. DNA for the CDR3: TGTGCCAGCAGTTTAGTTGGGACCACCTTATCGGGTGAAAAACTGTTTTTT.